Below, 14 T cell receptor beta chains from the same sample are listed, as sequenced in a study of regulatory T cells in long-lasting Graves disease. The time point: newly diagnosed GD, antithyroid drugs for less than 3 months. Following extraction of RNA from PBMCs, that RNA was used to make the TCR library. Assembly of TCR beta libraries relied on iRepertoire HTBI primers together with Arm-PCR of CDR3 regions. Each CDR3 protein gets one entry after TCRdb re-called the multiplex PCR reads with MiXCR. Counted here are hundreds of thousands of distinct CDR3 sequences, approximately 15% occurring once; the ten biggest clones make up under 20%. This sample was also put to use in a study of T cells in Graves' hyperthyroidism and ophthalmopathy.

Specimen: peripheral blood mononuclear cells (PBMCs), collected at new diagnosis, from a patient treated with antithyroid drugs. These receptors all come from a woman aged 25 to 39 with Graves disease.

This clonotype was picked up a small number of times. CDR3 residues: CASSLEGYTQYF. The CDR3 DNA follows: TGCGCCAGCAGCTTGGAGGGATATACGCAGTATTTT. The chain combines TRBV5-1 with TRBJ2-3; D is unclear. Germline V lookup: CDR1 SGHRS, CDR2 YFSETQ. CDR3 size: 12 residues. Trimming removed 0 bases at V and 7 bases at J, with 6 bases between.

V usage is TRBV19 and J usage is TRBJ2-5; tentative D call: TRBD1 (5 bases). V was shortened by 4 bases and J by 2 bases, with 8 bases between the two germline ends. The CDR3 runs 13 residues. The germline CDR1 and CDR2 sequences are LNHDA and SQIVND (reference sequence). CDR3 nucleotide sequence: TGTGCCAGTAGTACAGGGATACAAGAGACCCAGTACTTC. Residues: CASSTGIQETQYF.

This clonotype turned up a few times. The gene calls are TRBV13 and TRBJ2-1; D may be TRBD2 (6 bases). CDR1 and CDR2 from the germline V gene are PRHDT and FYEKMQ (reference sequence). This CDR3 is 15 amino acids long. Deletions cut 5 bases from V and 4 bases from J, with 15 bases between. The DNA of the CDR3 is TGTGCCAGCAGCGGTGGTATTAGCGGTTACAATGAGCAGTTCTTC. Residues: CASSGGISGYNEQFF.

This clonotype was seen repeatedly, ten times or more. The V call is TRBV27, the J call TRBJ1-2, with 10 bases that match TRBD1. V was clipped by 6 bases and J by 7 bases; unmatched bases: 8. Germline CDR1 and CDR2: MNHEY and SMNVEV (reference sequence). This CDR3 is built from 14 residues. DNA for the CDR3: TGTGCCAGCAGCCCCGGGACAGGGGCTTTTGGCTACACCTTC. Protein product: CASSPGTGAFGYTF.

This clonotype has a handful of counts. V is TRBV19 and J is TRBJ2-5; TRBD2 agrees at 8 bases. Germline V gene data show CDR1 as LNHDA and CDR2 as SQIVND (reference sequence). This CDR3 region has 18 residues. V shed 2 bases, J shed 1 base, and the junction held 12 bases outside the gene matches. The chain's CDR3 is CASSIRGRSGSGQETQYF. In DNA, the CDR3 is TGTGCCAGTAGTATACGAGGCAGGAGCGGGAGCGGCCAAGAGACCCAGTACTTC. Together with reference TRBV19 and TRBJ2-5, the CDR3 gives the full variable domain: DGGITQSPKYLFRKEGQNVTLSCEQNLNHDAMYWYRQDPGQGLRLIYYSQIVNDFQKGDIAEGYSVSREKKESFPLTVTSAQKNPTAFYLCASSIRGRSGSGQETQYFGPGTRLLVL.

The rearrangement links TRBV28 to TRBJ1-2, with D perhaps matching TRBD1 (5 bases). Trimming removed 5 bases from V and 0 bases from J, with 13 bases in between. The CDR3 extends over 15 amino acids. Germline V gene data show CDR1 as MDHEN and CDR2 as SYDVKM. CDR3 coding DNA: TGTGCCAGCAGTCCACCGACAGAAACTAACTATGGCTACACCTTC. Protein: CASSPPTETNYGYTF.

This chain uses TRBV6-1 with TRBJ2-1; TRBD2 matches at 9 bases. The CDR3 has 15 residues. CDR1 MNHNS and CDR2 SASEGT come from the germline V gene. With V trimmed by 7 bases and J by 8 bases, 12 bases remained unmatched. The CDR3 bases are TGTGCCAGCACGGAGCTAGCGGGATATGAGGATGAGCAGTTCTTC. This sequence encodes CASTELAGYEDEQFF.

This clonotype was recorded many times. V is TRBV28 and J is TRBJ1-5; D not resolved. This CDR3 comprises 14 residues. CDR1 MDHEN and CDR2 SYDVKM come from the germline V gene. Trimming left V 6 bases short and J 2 bases short, with 11 bases between. This chain's CDR3 is CASSRILGNQPQHF. In DNA, the CDR3 is TGTGCCAGCAGCCGTATCTTGGGCAATCAGCCCCAGCATTTT.

Ten or more counts support this clonotype. This chain uses TRBV5-1 with TRBJ1-5; D uncertain. Trimming cost V 0 bases and J 7 bases, with 8 bases left between them. Germline V lookup: CDR1 SGHRS, CDR2 YFSETQ. The CDR3 contains 13 residues. CDR3 loop: CASSLGMGQPQHF. The CDR3, as DNA: TGCGCCAGCAGCTTGGGTATGGGCCAGCCCCAGCATTTT.

The table lists this clonotype with a few counts. One end of the junction is discordant with germline, which a read error may explain. This sequence joins TRBV5-1 and TRBJ2-1, with 12 bases that match TRBD2. The CDR3 spans 15 residues. Germline loops: CDR1 SGHRS, CDR2 YFSETQ. CDR3 sequence reads: CASSLELAGGGEEFF. Written as DNA, the CDR3 is TGCGCCAGCAGCTTGGAACTAGCGGGAGGTGGTGAGGAGTTCTTC.

This clonotype appeared many times. The rearrangement links TRBV7-2 to TRBJ2-7, with 11 positions matching TRBD2. The CDR3 runs to 14 residues. The V and J ends lost 3 bases and 6 bases, in that order; junction bases with no gene match: 4. Germline V gene data show CDR1 as SGHTA and CDR2 as FQGNSA. The DNA of the CDR3 is TGTGCCAGCAGCTTTAGTACTAGCGGGAGCGAGCAGTACTTC. Its protein product is CASSFSTSGSEQYF. The full variable domain, rest sourced from reference TRBV7-2 and TRBJ2-7, is GAGVSQSPSNKVTEKGKDVELRCDPISGHTALYWYRQSLGQGLEFLIYFQGNSAPDKSGLPSDRFSAERTGGSVSTLTIQRTQQEDSAVYLCASSFSTSGSEQYFGPGTRLTVT.

Notes on this clonotype: This may come from a read error, since a much larger clone is one base off. The chain has TRBV28 and TRBJ2-4, with a possible D match to TRBD2 (6 bases). Trimming pared 4 bases from V and 6 bases from J, leaving 10 bases between. CDR3 size: 13 residues. Germline V gene sequence: CDR1 MDHEN, CDR2 SYDVKM. The CDR3 reads CASSYGDSNIQYF. The CDR3 nucleotides are TGTGCCAGCAGTTACGGGGACTCAAACATTCAGTACTTC.

This clonotype was recorded at least ten times. J is TRBJ2-3 and V is TRBV29-1; D uncertain. Germline V gene lookup returns CDR1 SQVTM and CDR2 ANQGSEA. Trimming pared 0 bases from V and 6 bases from J, leaving 10 bases between. The CDR3 is made up of 13 amino acids. The CDR3 bases are TGCAGCGTTGAAGATCTTACCCGGGATACGCAGTATTTT. It translates to CSVEDLTRDTQYF.

The rearrangement uses TRBV5-1 and TRBJ2-2; possible D gene TRBD1, 6 bases. The CDR3 spans 16 residues. Per the germline V gene, CDR1 is SGHRS and CDR2 is YFSETQ. V gave up 4 bases and J gave up 3 bases, with 16 bases separating them. The DNA of the CDR3 is TGCGCCAGCAGCATCGCAGGGGCCGTCGACACCGGGGAGCTGTTTTTT. Its translation: CASSIAGAVDTGELFF.